This is a list of T cell receptor beta chains from one sample in a study of siplizumab effects on memory and regulatory T cells. The method was immunoSEQ multiplex PCR; TCRdb's version includes in-frame clones alone and lacks a portion of them. The sample records roughly 100,000 clones, approximately 90% being singletons. Sequencing used CD4+ T cells sorted from blood. The receptors stem from a human donor in good health. Both conserved end residues are part of each CDR3. Each record gives: V gene, CDR3 length, J gene, CDR3 protein.

TRBV11-2,14,TRBJ2-1,CASSLNRLVYEQFF
TRBV5-1,15,TRBJ2-2,CASGTSGENTGELFF
TRBV6-5,13,TRBJ2-1,CASSPIAGGEQFF
TRBV5-8,17,TRBJ2-7,CASSFSSGTGGFYEQYF
TRBV28,12,TRBJ2-2,CATGGRTGELFF
TRBV7-8,16,TRBJ1-2,CASSLYTRGQGGGYTF
TRBV28,16,TRBJ2-2,CASILRGGAGTGELFF
TRBV6-5,14,TRBJ2-7,CASSYSPVAYEQYF
TRBV5-4,12,TRBJ2-7,CASSLNGYEQYF
TRBV29-1,14,TRBJ1-1,CSSRGGQSNTEAFF
TRBV4-1,12,TRBJ1-2,CASSQDFYGYTF
TRBV5-1,15,TRBJ2-3,CASSSRDMTTDTQYF
TRBV4-1,17,TRBJ2-1,CASSQGEVRGLRNEQFF
TRBV14,16,TRBJ2-1,CASSQEDKPRYNEQFF
TRBV6-4,12,TRBJ2-5,CASSSTQETQYF
TRBV27,16,TRBJ2-1,CASSLRSGVEGNEQFF
TRBV7-2,13,TRBJ1-2,CASSYPDRYGYTF
TRBV28,11,TRBJ1-2,CATAGRGHLTF
TRBV5-1,16,TRBJ1-3,CASRSEQAISGNTIYF
TRBV2,14,TRBJ1-2,CASSETGNNYGYTF
TRBV5-6,15,TRBJ2-1,CASSRPTSGRPEQFF
TRBV9,15,TRBJ1-1,CASSFNTLEGAEAFF
TRBV4-1,17,TRBJ1-5,CASSQARGAGGKQPQHF
TRBV2,15,TRBJ2-5,CASYRSGAGEETQYF
TRBV28,14,TRBJ2-7,CASSYGQVSYEQYF
TRBV5-5,17,TRBJ2-2,CASSLLAGAVRTGELFF
TRBV5-5,14,TRBJ1-4,CASSFVGQGGKLFF
TRBV7-9,14,TRBJ2-7,CASSPGPTPYEQYF